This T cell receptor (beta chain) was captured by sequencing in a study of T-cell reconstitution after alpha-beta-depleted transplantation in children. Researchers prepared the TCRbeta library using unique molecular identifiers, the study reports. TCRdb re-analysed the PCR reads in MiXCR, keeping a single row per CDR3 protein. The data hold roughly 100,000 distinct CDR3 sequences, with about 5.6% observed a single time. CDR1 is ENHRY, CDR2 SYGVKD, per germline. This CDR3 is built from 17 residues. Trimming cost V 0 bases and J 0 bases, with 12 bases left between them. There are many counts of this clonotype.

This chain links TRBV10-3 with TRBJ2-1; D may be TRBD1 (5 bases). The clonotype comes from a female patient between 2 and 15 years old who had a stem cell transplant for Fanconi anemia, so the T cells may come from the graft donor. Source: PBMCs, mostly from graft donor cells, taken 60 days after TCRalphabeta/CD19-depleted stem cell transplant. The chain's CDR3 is CAISESTAVSSYNEQFF. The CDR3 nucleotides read TGTGCCATCAGTGAGTCGACAGCAGTTAGCTCCTACAATGAGCAGTTCTTC.